This entry describes one T cell receptor (beta chain). As yet, its antigen is unknown. These data originate in a study of cytomegalovirus exposure and HLA in healthy donors. Study-wide results and limits: A missense DCLRE1C variant was associated with V- and J-gene trimming of TCR beta chains in a later analysis, and an independent cohort replicated the association.

The PCR contained 60 Vbeta and 13 Jbeta primers. Clones were sequenced by immunoSEQ multiplex PCR, and TCRdb holds only the in-frame ones, with some missing. The data hold approximately 220,000 clones, with 70% to 85% observed a single time. V was clipped by 3 bases and J by 2 bases; unmatched bases: 15. The CDR3 sequence is 19 residues long. The germline V gene has CDR1 SGHRS and CDR2 YFSETQ. This sequence joins TRBV5-1 and TRBJ2-3, with TRBD1 matching 10 bases. This receptor was identified in a girl under 10 years old in good health and CMV-seronegative. The sample comprised PBMCs. The CDR3 region has the DNA TGCGCCAGCAGCTCTGTGGGGCACAGACAGGGGGCCCTCACAGATACGCAGTATTTT. Protein sequence: CASSSVGHRQGALTDTQYF.